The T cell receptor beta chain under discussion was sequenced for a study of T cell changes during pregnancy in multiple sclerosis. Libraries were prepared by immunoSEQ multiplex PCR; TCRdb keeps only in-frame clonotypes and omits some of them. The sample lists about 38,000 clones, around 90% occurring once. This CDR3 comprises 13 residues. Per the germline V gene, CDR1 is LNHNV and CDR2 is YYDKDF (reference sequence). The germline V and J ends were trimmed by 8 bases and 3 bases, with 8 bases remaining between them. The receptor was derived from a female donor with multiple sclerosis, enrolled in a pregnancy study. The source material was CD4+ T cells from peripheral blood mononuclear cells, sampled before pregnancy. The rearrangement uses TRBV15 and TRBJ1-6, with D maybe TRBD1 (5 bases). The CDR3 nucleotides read TGTGCCACCGTGCAGGGCTATAATTCACCCCTCCACTTT. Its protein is CATVQGYNSPLHF.